Following are 18 T cell receptor beta chains from one sample sequenced in a study of control samples from healthy donors and cancer patients. Profiled with immunoSEQ multiplex PCR; TCRdb holds only in-frame clones, not every one. The data hold some 35,000 clones, with about 94% observed a single time. Material: PBMCs. These TCRs come from a man between 40 and 49 years old with colorectal cancer.

The chain employs TRBV6-6 and TRBJ2-1; no definite D call. This CDR3 contains 14 residues. The V end was cut by 0 bases, the J end by 12 bases, with 15 bases between. In germline, CDR1 is MNHNY, CDR2 SVGAGI (reference sequence). CDR3 region: CASSYSNTQSGQFF. CDR3 nucleotide sequence: TGTGCCAGCAGTTACTCGAACACCCAATCTGGGCAGTTCTTC.

The chain joins TRBV20-1 to TRBJ2-1; D uncertain. The CDR3 has 11 amino acids. Deletions cut 0 bases from V and 9 bases from J, with 6 bases between. Germline V gene sequence: CDR1 DFQATT, CDR2 SNEGSKA (reference sequence). As DNA, the CDR3 is TGCAGTGCTAGAGATCGTACTGAGCAGTTCTTC. It codes for CSARDRTEQFF.

The chain is built from TRBV11-2 and TRBJ1-4; D gene unclear. The germline CDR1 and CDR2 sequences are SGHAT and FQNNGV. This CDR3 is 15 amino acids long. Trimming cost V 5 bases and J 6 bases, with 16 bases left between them. The CDR3 coding sequence is TGTGCCAGCAGCCCACCGGGAGCCGGGTATGAAAAACTGTTTTTT. Its translation is CASSPPGAGYEKLFF.

The CDR3 reads CATRADSNQPQHF. The CDR3 bases are TGTGCCACCCGGGCGGATAGCAATCAGCCCCAGCATTTT. The chain links TRBV10-3 to TRBJ1-5, with D hard to call. The V gene's germline CDR1 is ENHRY and CDR2 SYGVKD. Trimming took off 10 bases at V and 0 bases at J, with 10 bases between the two ends. CDR3 size: 13 residues.

V gene TRBV19 combines with J gene TRBJ2-1, with no clear D. This CDR3 has 17 amino acids. V was pared by 2 bases and J by 4 bases, with 18 bases between. CDR1 and CDR2 from the germline V gene are LNHDA and SQIVND (reference sequence). The CDR3 DNA reads as TGTGCCAGTAGTATAATCCCTCAGGCTCACCTATACAATGAGCAGTTCTTC. This codes for CASSIIPQAHLYNEQFF. The complete variable domain, with remaining parts taken from reference TRBV19 and TRBJ2-1, reads DGGITQSPKYLFRKEGQNVTLSCEQNLNHDAMYWYRQDPGQGLRLIYYSQIVNDFQKGDIAEGYSVSREKKESFPLTVTSAQKNPTAFYLCASSIIPQAHLYNEQFFGPGTRLTVL.

The chain joins TRBV6-4 to TRBJ2-2; D unresolved. The V and J ends lost 3 bases and 4 bases respectively, with 15 bases between them. The CDR3 loop spans 16 amino acids. Germline CDR1 MRHNA, CDR2 SNTAGT. CDR3 sequence (DNA): TGTGCCAGCAGTGAGGAAGCAGCGCACCCCACCGGGGAGCTGTTTTTT. Its protein product is CASSEEAAHPTGELFF.

The V and J genes are TRBV9 and TRBJ2-1, with TRBD2 matching over 7 bases. The trim removed 2 bases at V and 3 bases at J, leaving 5 bases unmatched. This CDR3 region has 15 residues. Looked up from germline, CDR1 is SGDLS and CDR2 is YYNGEE. CDR3 in amino acids: CASSVSGVNYNEQFF. In DNA form, the CDR3 reads TGTGCCAGCAGCGTCAGCGGGGTAAACTACAATGAGCAGTTCTTC. Combining the CDR3 with reference TRBV9 and TRBJ2-1 gives the whole variable domain DSGVTQTPKHLITATGQRVTLRCSPRSGDLSVYWYQQSLDQGLQFLIQYYNGEERAKGNILERFSAQQFPDLHSELNLSSLELGDSALYFCASSVSGVNYNEQFFGPGTRLTVL.

In this sample, this clone turned up once. The chain employs TRBV7-3 and TRBJ2-1; the D is unclear. Germline CDR1 is SGHTA and CDR2 is FQGTGA. The CDR3 is 15 residues long. V dropped 2 bases and J dropped 2 bases, with 10 bases sitting between them. CDR3 nucleotide sequence: TGTGCCAGCAGCTTAGAACGGACGCCCTACAATGAGCAGTTCTTC. It is translated as CASSLERTPYNEQFF.

V gene TRBV30 combines with J gene TRBJ1-2, with a tentative D call TRBD1 (5 bases). Trimming removed 5 bases from V and 6 bases from J, with 19 bases in between. The V gene's germline CDR1 is GTSNPN and CDR2 SVGIG (reference sequence). The CDR3 has 14 residues. CDR3 in DNA: TGTGCCTGGGTCCAGGCTGGGGGGTGGGATGGCTACACCTTC. Amino acid sequence: CAWVQAGGWDGYTF.

This clone has only one observation. In nucleotides, the CDR3 is TGTGCCAGCAGTGAAGACGGGAACACTGAAGCTTTCTTT. Translation gives CASSEDGNTEAFF. The V and J genes are TRBV2 and TRBJ1-1; D uncertain. This CDR3 is built from 13 residues. Trimming left V 1 base short and J 1 base short, with 4 bases between. Germline CDR1 reads SNHLY; CDR2 reads FYNNEI. The full variable domain, in which reference TRBV2 and TRBJ1-1 provide the parts outside the CDR3, is EPEVTQTPSHQVTQMGQEVILRCVPISNHLYFYWYRQILGQKVEFLVSFYNNEISEKSEIFDDQFSVERPDGSNFTLKIRSTKLEDSAMYFCASSEDGNTEAFFGQGTRLTVV.

The genes are TRBV11-3 and TRBJ1-2; 11 bases are shared with TRBD1. The junction had 1 base not matched to a gene; V was cut back by 3 bases and J by 4 bases. The CDR3 runs to 14 residues. Germline CDR1 reads SGHNT; CDR2 reads YENEEA. The CDR3 DNA reads TGTGCCAGCAGCTTCGGACAGGGGGCCTATGGCTACACCTTC. Translating gives CASSFGQGAYGYTF.

The J gene is TRBJ1-5, the V gene TRBV11-2, with TRBD1 identical over 9 bases. The CDR3 runs to 15 residues. J lost 2 bases, V lost 5 bases, and 4 bases had no gene match. The V gene's germline CDR1 is SGHAT and CDR2 FQNNGV. The DNA of the CDR3 is TGTGCCAGCAGCCCCGACAGGGGGGGCAATCAGCCCCAGCATTTT. Its protein product is CASSPDRGGNQPQHF.

J is TRBJ1-1 and V is TRBV19; the match to TRBD1 covers 9 bases. V lost 4 bases to trimming and J lost 3 bases; unmatched junction nucleotides: 6. Per germline, CDR1 LNHDA and CDR2 SQIVND (reference sequence). CDR3 length: 15 residues. The CDR3 DNA follows: TGTGCCAGTAGTACGCGGACAGGGGTTGACACTGAAGCTTTCTTT. Translation: CASSTRTGVDTEAFF.

The rearrangement uses TRBV7-3 and TRBJ1-6; a weak D match, TRBD1 (5 bases). Trimming removed 2 bases at V and 12 bases at J, with 17 bases between. The CDR3 has 15 residues. From germline, CDR1 is SGHTA and CDR2 FQGTGA. The CDR3 DNA sequence: TGTGCCAGCAGCTTAGATTTCCGGGGCTCCGGACCCCTCCACTTT. Protein sequence: CASSLDFRGSGPLHF.

The rearrangement joins TRBV6-2 or TRBV6-3 to TRBJ1-5, with no clear D. CDR1 and CDR2 from the germline V gene are MNHEY and SVGEGT. The CDR3 contains 15 residues. V lost 0 bases, J lost 1 base, and 7 bases lay in between. The CDR3 loop reads CASSYSKGSNQPQHF. CDR3 in DNA: TGTGCCAGCAGTTACTCAAAGGGAAGCAATCAGCCCCAGCATTTT.

J is TRBJ1-2 and V is TRBV29-1; possible D gene TRBD1, 5 bases. CDR3 length equals 13 residues. The V end lost 4 bases, the J end lost 3 bases, and 12 bases lay between the germline ends. Germline CDR1 reads SQVTM; CDR2 reads ANQGSEA. CDR3 loop: CSVGQGLHYGYTF. DNA of the CDR3: TGCAGCGTTGGTCAGGGTCTTCACTATGGCTACACCTTC. Looking up the rest from reference TRBV29-1 and TRBJ1-2 gives the full variable domain: SAVISQKPSRDICQRGTSLTIQCQVDSQVTMMFWYRQQPGQSLTLIATANQGSEATYESGFVIDKFPISRPNLTFSTLTVSNMSPEDSSIYLCSVGQGLHYGYTFGSGTRLTVV.

The rearrangement joins TRBV7-8 to TRBJ2-5, with TRBD2 matching over 8 bases. Germline CDR1 and CDR2: SGHVS and FQNEAQ. This CDR3 comprises 16 residues. Trimming cost V 2 bases and J 2 bases; bases outside gene matches: 7. The CDR3 nucleotides are TGTGCCAGCAGCTTAATGAGCGGGGGATCACAAGAGACCCAGTACTTC. Protein product: CASSLMSGGSQETQYF.

This rearrangement joins TRBV6-4 to TRBJ2-1, with 11 bases that match TRBD2. V shed 5 bases and J 8 bases; nucleotides not matched to a gene: 11. The CDR3 is 16 amino acids. CDR1 is MRHNA, CDR2 SNTAGT, per germline. CDR3 DNA sequence: TGTGCCAGCAGTACACTTCCTAGCGGGGGGATCTATGAGCAGTTCTTC. Translation: CASSTLPSGGIYEQFF.